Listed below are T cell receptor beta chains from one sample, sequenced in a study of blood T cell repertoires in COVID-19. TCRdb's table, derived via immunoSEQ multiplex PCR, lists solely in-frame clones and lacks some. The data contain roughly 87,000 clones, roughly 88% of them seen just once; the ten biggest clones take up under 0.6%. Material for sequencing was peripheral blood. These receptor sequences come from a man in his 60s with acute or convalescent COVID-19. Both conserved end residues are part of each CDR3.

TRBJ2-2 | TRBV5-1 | CASSNSGQGAGELFF
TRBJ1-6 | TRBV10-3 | CAISEGGWSPLHF
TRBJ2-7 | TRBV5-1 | CASTLEGYEQYF
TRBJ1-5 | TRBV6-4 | CASSEGGSQPQHF
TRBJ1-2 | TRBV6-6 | CASSPGTPNYGYTF
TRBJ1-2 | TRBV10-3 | CAINEGTGPFGYTF
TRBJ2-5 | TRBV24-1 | CATSDPVLGDRGGETQYF
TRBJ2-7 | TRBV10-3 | CAISESWGSGSAYEQYF
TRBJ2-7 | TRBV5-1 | CASKLQGIGPYEQYF
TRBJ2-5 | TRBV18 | CASSPQAVGGETQYF
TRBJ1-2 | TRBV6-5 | CASSTGTFHGYTF
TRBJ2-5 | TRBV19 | CASKGAGEETQYF
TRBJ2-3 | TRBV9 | CASSVEASGPTDTQYF
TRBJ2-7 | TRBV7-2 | CASSPRRGLPNF
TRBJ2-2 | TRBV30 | CAWSAPAAGGAPGELFF
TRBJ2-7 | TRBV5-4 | CASSSGQALKRYEQYF
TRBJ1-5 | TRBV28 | CASSATVNSNQPQHF
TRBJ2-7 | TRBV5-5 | CASSFTGEIGEQYF
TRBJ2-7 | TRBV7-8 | CASRVGGPFGEQYF
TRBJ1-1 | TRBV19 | CASIEQGAYTEAFF
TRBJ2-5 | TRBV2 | CASSETGGGETQYF
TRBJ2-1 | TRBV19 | CASRQGLAGGREQFF
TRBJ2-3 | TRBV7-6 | CASSFFSGTGGSDTQYF
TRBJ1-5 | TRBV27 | CASSPRTKSNQPQHF
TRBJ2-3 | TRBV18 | CASSPLSGRFTDTQYF
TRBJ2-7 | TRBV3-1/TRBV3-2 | CASSQETSGAPYEQYF
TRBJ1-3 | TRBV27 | CASAASSGNTIYF